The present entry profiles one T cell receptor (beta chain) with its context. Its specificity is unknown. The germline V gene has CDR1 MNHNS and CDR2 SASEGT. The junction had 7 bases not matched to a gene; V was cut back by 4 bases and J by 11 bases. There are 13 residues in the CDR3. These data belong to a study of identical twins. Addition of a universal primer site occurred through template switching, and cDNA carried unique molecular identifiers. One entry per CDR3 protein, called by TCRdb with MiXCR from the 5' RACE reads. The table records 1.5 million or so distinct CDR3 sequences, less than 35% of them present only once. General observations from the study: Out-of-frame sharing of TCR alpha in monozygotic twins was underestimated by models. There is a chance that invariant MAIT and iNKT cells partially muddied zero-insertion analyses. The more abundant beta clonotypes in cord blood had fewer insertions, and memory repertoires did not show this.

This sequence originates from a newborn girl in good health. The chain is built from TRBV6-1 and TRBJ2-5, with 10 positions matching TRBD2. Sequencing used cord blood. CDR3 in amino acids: CASSALAGADQYF. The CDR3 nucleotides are TGTGCCAGCAGTGCCCTAGCGGGGGCGGATCAGTACTTC.